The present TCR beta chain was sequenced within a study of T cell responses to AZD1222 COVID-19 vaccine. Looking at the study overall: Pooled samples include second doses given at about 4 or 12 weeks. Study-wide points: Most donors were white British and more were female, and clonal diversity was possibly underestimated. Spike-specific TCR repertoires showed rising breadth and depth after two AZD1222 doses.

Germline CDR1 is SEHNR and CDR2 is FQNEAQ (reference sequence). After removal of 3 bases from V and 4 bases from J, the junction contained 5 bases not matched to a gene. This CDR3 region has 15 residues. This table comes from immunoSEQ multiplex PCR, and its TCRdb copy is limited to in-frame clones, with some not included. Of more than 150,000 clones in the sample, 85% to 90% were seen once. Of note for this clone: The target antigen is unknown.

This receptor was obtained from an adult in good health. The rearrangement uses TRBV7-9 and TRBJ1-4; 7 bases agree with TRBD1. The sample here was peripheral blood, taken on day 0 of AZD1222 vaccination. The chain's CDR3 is CASSFGDRDNEKLFF. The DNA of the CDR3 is TGTGCCAGCAGCTTTGGGGACAGAGATAATGAAAAACTGTTTTTT.